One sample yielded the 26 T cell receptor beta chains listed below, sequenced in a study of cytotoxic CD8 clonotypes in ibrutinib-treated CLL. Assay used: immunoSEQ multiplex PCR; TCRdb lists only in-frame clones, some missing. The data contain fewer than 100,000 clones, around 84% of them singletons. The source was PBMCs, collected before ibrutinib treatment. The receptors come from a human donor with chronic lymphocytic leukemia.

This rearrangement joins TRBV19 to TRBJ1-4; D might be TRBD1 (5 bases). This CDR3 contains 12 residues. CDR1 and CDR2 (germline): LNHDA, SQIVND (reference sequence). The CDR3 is CGSSGVSEKLFF. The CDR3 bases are TGTGGCTCCTCGGGGGTTAGTGAAAAACTGTTTTTT.

Here the CDR3 reads CAISENWSRGAGELFF. CDR3 bases: TGTGCCATCAGTGAGAACTGGTCTCGTGGAGCCGGGGAGCTGTTTTTT. This rearrangement joins TRBV10-3 to TRBJ2-2; D not certain. This CDR3 has 16 amino acids. Germline CDR1 and CDR2: ENHRY and SYGVKD. V gave up 2 bases and J gave up 6 bases, with 16 bases separating them.

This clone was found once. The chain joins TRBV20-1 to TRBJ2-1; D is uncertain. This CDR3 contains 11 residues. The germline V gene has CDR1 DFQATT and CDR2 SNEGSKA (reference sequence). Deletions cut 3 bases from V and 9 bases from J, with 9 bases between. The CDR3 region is CSASWQFEQFF. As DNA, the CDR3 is TGCAGTGCTAGTTGGCAGTTTGAGCAGTTCTTC.

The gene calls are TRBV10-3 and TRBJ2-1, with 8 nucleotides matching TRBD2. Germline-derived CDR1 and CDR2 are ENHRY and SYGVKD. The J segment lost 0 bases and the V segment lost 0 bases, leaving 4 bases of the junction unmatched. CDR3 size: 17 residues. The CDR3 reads CAISESSGTTSYNEQFF. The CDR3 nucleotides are TGTGCCATCAGTGAGTCTAGCGGGACAACCTCCTACAATGAGCAGTTCTTC.

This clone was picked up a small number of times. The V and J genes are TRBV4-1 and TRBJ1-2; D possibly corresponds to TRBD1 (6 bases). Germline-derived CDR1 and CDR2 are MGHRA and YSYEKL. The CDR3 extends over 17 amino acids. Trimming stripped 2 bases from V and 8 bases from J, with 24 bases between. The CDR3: CASSQRVQGRGQGGYTF. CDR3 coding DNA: TGCGCCAGCAGCCAAAGGGTTCAGGGCAGGGGCCAGGGGGGCTACACCTTC.

This chain's CDR3 is CASSLDPVPTDTQYF. In DNA, the CDR3 is TGTGCCAGCAGCTTAGATCCGGTACCCACAGATACGCAGTATTTT. The chain is built from TRBV11-3 and TRBJ2-3, with D unclear. The CDR3 loop spans 15 amino acids. Germline values: CDR1 SGHNT, CDR2 YENEEA. Trimming took 0 bases from V and 2 from J, leaving 9 bases between them.

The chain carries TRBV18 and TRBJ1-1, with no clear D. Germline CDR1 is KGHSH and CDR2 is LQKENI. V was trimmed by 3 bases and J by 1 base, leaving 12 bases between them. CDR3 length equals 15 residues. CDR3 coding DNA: TGTGCCAGCTCACCCGGTGCGGGAAAGAACACTGAAGCTTTCTTT. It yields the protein CASSPGAGKNTEAFF.

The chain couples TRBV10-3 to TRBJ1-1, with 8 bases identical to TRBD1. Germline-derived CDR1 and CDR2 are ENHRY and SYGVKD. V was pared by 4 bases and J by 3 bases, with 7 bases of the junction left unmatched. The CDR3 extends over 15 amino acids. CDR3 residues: CAISARTGSDTEAFF. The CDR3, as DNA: TGTGCCATCAGTGCGAGGACAGGGTCGGACACTGAAGCTTTCTTT.

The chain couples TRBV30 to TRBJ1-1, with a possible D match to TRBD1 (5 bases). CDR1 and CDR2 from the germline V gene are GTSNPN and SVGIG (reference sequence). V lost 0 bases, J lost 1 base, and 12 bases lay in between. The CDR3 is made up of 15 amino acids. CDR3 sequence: CAWSVLPGGNTEAFF. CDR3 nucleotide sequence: TGTGCCTGGAGTGTACTGCCCGGGGGGAACACTGAAGCTTTCTTT.

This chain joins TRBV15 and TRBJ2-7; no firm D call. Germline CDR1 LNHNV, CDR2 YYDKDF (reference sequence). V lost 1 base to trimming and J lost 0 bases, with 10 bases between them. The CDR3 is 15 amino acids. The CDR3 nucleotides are TGTGCCACCAGCAGAGGTGGGGAAAGCTCCTACGAGCAGTACTTC. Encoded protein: CATSRGGESSYEQYF.

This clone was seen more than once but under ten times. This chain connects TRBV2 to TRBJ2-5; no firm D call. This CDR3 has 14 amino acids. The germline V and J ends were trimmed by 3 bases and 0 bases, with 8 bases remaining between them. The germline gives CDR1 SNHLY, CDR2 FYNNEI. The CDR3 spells CASSDQQNQETQYF. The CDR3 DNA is TGTGCCAGCAGTGATCAGCAGAACCAAGAGACCCAGTACTTC.

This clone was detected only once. The CDR3 sequence is CASSLSSGSYEQYF. Here the CDR3 DNA reads TGTGCCAGCAGCTTATCTAGCGGGAGCTACGAGCAGTACTTC. The chain uses TRBV11-3 and TRBJ2-7; 10 bases match TRBD2. The CDR3 covers 14 residues. Unmatched junction bases numbered 1, after V lost 2 bases and J lost 3 bases. Looked up from germline, CDR1 is SGHNT and CDR2 is YENEEA.

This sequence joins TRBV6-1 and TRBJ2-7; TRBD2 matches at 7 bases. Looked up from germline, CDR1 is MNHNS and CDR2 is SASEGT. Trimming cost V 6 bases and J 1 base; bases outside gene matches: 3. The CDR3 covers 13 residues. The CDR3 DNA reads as TGTGCCAGCAGGGCTAGCGGATCCTACGAGCAGTACTTC. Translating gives CASRASGSYEQYF.

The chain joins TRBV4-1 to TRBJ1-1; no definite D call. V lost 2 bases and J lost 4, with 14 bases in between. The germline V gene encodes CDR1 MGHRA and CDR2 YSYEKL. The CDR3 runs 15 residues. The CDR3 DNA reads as TGCGCCAGCAGCCAAAAGCATGCCCCGAGCACTGAAGCTTTCTTT. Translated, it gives CASSQKHAPSTEAFF.

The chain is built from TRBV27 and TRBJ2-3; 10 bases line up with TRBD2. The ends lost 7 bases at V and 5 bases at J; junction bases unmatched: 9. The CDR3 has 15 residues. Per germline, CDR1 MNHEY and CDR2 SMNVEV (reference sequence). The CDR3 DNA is TGTGCCAGCATCCCCGGGACTAGCGAGAGAGATACGCAGTATTTT. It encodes CASIPGTSERDTQYF.

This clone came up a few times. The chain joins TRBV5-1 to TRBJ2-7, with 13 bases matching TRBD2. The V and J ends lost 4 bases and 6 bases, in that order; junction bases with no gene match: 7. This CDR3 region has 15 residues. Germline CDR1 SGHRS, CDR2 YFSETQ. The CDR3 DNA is TGCGCCAGCAGCGGTCGACTAGCGGGGGGCTCCGAGCAGTACTTC. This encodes CASSGRLAGGSEQYF. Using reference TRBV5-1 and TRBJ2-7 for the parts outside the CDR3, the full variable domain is KAGVTQTPRYLIKTRGQQVTLSCSPISGHRSVSWYQQTPGQGLQFLFEYFSETQRNKGNFPGRFSGRQFSNSRSEMNVSTLELGDSALYLCASSGRLAGGSEQYFGPGTRLTVT.

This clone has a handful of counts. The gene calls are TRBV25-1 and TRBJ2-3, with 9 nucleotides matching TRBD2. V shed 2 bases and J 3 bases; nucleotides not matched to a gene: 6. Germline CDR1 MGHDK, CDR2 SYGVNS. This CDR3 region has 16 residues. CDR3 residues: CASSELGTSQTDTQYF. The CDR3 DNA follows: TGTGCCAGCAGTGAACTAGGGACTAGCCAGACAGATACGCAGTATTTT. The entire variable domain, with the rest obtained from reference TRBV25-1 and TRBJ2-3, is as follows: EADIYQTPRYLVIGTGKKITLECSQTMGHDKMYWYQQDPGMELHLIHYSYGVNSTEKGDLSSESTVSRIRTEHFPLTLESARPSHTSQYLCASSELGTSQTDTQYFGPGTRLTVL.

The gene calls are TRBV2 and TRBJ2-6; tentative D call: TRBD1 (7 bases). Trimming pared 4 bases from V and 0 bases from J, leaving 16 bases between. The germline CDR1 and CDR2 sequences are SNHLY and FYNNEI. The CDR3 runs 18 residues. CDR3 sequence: CASSVTPGGSSGANVLTF. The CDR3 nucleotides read TGTGCCAGCAGTGTAACCCCAGGGGGGAGCTCTGGGGCCAACGTCCTGACTTTC.

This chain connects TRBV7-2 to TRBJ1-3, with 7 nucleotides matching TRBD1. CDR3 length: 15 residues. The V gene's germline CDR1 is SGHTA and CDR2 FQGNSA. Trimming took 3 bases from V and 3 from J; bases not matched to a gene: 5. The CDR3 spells CASSLPGQSGNTIYF. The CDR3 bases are TGTGCCAGCAGCTTGCCGGGACAGAGTGGAAACACCATATATTTT.

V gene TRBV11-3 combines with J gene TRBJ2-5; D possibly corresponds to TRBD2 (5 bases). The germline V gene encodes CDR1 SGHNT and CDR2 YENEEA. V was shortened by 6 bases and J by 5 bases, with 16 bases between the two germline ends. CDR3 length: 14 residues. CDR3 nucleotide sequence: TGTGCCAGCAGTTCCCGGTTAGCGTTGGAGACCCAGTACTTC. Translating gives CASSSRLALETQYF.

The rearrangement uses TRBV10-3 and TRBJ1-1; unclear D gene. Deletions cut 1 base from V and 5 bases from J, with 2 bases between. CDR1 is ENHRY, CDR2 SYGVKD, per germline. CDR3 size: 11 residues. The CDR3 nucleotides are TGTGCCATCAGTGAGTTTACTGAAGCTTTCTTT. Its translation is CAISEFTEAFF.

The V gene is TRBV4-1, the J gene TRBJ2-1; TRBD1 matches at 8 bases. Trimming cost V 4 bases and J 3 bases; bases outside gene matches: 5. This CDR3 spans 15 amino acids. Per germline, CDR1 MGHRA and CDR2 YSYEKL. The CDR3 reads CASSPGTGGYNEQFF. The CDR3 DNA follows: TGCGCCAGCAGCCCCGGGACAGGCGGCTACAATGAGCAGTTCTTC.

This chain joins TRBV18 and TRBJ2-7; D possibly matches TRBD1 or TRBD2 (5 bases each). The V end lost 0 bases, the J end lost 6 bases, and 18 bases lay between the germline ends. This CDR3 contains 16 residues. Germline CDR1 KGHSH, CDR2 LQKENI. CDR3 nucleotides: TGTGCCAGCTCACCACCGGGACCCATGCTAACGGGCGAGCAGTACTTC. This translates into CASSPPGPMLTGEQYF. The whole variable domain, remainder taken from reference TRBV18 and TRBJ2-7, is NAGVMQNPRHLVRRRGQEARLRCSPMKGHSHVYWYRQLPEEGLKFMVYLQKENIIDESGMPKERFSAEFPKEGPSILRIQQVVRGDSAAYFCASSPPGPMLTGEQYFGPGTRLTVT.

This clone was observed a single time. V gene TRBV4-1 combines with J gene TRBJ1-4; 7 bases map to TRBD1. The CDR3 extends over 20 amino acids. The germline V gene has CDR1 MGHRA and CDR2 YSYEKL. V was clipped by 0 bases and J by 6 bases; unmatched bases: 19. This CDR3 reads CASSQDLVKGARIQYEKLFF. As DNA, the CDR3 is TGCGCCAGCAGCCAAGATCTTGTAAAGGGGGCCCGGATACAATATGAAAAACTGTTTTTT.

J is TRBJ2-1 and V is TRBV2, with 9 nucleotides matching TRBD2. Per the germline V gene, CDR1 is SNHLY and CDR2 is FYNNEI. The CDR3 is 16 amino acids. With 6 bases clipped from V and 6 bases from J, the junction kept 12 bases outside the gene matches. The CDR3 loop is CASRLEGGRVGNEQFF. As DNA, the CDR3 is TGTGCCAGCAGATTAGAAGGCGGGAGGGTAGGCAATGAGCAGTTCTTC. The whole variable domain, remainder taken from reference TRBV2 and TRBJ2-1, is EPEVTQTPSHQVTQMGQEVILRCVPISNHLYFYWYRQILGQKVEFLVSFYNNEISEKSEIFDDQFSVERPDGSNFTLKIRSTKLEDSAMYFCASRLEGGRVGNEQFFGPGTRLTVL.

The CDR3 sequence is CASSQALGTAYYGYTF. The CDR3 DNA reads as TGTGCCAGCAGCCAAGCCCTTGGGACAGCCTACTATGGCTACACCTTC. J is TRBJ1-2 and V is TRBV14, with 7 bases matching TRBD1. V gave up 1 base and J gave up 3 bases; unmatched junction bases: 8. CDR1 is SGHDN and CDR2 is FVKESK in the germline V gene. CDR3 length equals 16 residues. The full variable domain, rest sourced from reference TRBV14 and TRBJ1-2, is EAGVTQFPSHSVIEKGQTVTLRCDPISGHDNLYWYRRVMGKEIKFLLHFVKESKQDESGMPNNRFLAERTGGTYSTLKVQPAELEDSGVYFCASSQALGTAYYGYTFGSGTRLTVV.